This T cell receptor (beta chain) derives from a study of blood T cell repertoires in COVID-19 (TCRdb year 2020). Broadly, across the study: The collaborator samples originated in the United States, Italy and Spain and spanned the acute and convalescent phases of COVID-19. The prospective study material was composed of cDNA or gDNA derived from T cells, B-cell-depleted T cells, or PBMCs. Where available, HLA class I and class II types were taken from metadata supplied by the sample provider and were not determined by assay-based typing. The samples were drawn from the first 160 participants of the ongoing ImmuneRACE study and from 1,200 or so subjects provided by 6 global collaborators. Deeply sampled blood TCRbeta repertoires from subjects exposed to, actively infected with, or recovered from COVID-19 were included in the dataset. The repertoires were released in a freely available public database intended as a resource for research on the immune response to SARS-CoV-2. Nearly every sample came with metadata listing a de-identified subject ID, COVID-19 status, age in years and sex.

TCRbeta CDR3 regions were amplified from genomic DNA by means of the immunoSEQ Assay, a bias-controlled multiplex PCR. In the authors' own workflow: Nucleated cell counts per sample were estimated from amplification of reference gene primers within the assay. To quantify the absolute abundance of each unique TCRbeta CDR3 rearrangement, sequence reads were collapsed and filtered. Productive Simpson clonality was computed per sample as the square root of Simpson's diversity index over productive rearrangements. TCRdb took over this immuneACCESS table, retaining in-frame rearrangements with V and J assigned. Such tables are incomplete; in checked studies, under half of the missing clones stem from an unresolved V gene, and the remainder is unexplained. The DNA was the basis for D and trimming; V, J and clone size are from that table. The sample table shows 150,000 to 160,000 clones, and roughly nine tenths are seen once. 2% to 3% of the sample is in the top ten clones.

Whole blood was collected in K2EDTA tubes by collaborating institutions according to the institutions' own protocols. Collaborator samples were shipped for TCRbeta analysis as frozen whole blood, isolated PBMCs, or DNA extracted from either sample type. The CDR3 sequence holds 14 residues, the cysteine and phenylalanine included. The sequence is cut down to CDR3 DNA, 42 bases in frame from base 1. In the germline V gene (reference sequence), CDR1 corresponds to SSHAT and CDR2 to FNYEAQ. On this clone: Which antigen it targets is not known. At one end, the junction sequence differs from germline, possibly due to a read error.

The paper's findings and limits, for the study overall: How much clinical and demographic metadata was included differed by source and by participant, and the metadata was provided uncurated.

The TCR comes from a woman aged 70-85 years with acute or convalescent COVID-19. The chain was built from TRBV7-7 and TRBJ2-5, with a weak D call of TRBD1 (6 bases match). The sequenced material came from peripheral blood. Here the CDR3 is given as CASSLTTGLETQYF. The sequenced DNA: TGTGCTAGCAGCCTGACTACAGGGCTAGAGACCCAGTACTTC.